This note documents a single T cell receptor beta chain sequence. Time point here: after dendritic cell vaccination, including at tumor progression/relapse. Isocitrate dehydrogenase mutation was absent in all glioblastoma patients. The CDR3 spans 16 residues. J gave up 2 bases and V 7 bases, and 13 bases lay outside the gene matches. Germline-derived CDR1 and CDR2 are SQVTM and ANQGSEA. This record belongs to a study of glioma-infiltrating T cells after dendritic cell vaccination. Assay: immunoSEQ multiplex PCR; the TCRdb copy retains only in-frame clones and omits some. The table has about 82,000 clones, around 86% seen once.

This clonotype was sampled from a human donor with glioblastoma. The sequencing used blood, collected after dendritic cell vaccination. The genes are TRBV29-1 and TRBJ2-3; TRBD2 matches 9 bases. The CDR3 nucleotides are TGCAGCGGAAAGCGGGGGGCTATCCGGGACACAGATACGCAGTATTTT. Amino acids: CSGKRGAIRDTDTQYF.